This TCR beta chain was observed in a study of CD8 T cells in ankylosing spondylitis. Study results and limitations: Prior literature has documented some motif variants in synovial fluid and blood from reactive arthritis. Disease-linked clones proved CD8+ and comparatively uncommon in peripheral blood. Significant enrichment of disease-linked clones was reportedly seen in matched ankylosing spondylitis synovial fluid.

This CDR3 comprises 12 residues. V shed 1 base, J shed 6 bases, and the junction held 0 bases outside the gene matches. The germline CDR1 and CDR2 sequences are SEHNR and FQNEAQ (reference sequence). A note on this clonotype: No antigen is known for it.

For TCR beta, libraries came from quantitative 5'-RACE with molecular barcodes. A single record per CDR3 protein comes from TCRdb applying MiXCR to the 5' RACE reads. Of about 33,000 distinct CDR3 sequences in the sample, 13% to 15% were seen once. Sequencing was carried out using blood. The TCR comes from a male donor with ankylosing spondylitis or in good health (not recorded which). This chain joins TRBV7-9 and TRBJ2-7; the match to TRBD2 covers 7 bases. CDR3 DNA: TGTGCCAGCAGCTTAGGGACTAGCGAGCAGTACTTC. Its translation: CASSLGTSEQYF.